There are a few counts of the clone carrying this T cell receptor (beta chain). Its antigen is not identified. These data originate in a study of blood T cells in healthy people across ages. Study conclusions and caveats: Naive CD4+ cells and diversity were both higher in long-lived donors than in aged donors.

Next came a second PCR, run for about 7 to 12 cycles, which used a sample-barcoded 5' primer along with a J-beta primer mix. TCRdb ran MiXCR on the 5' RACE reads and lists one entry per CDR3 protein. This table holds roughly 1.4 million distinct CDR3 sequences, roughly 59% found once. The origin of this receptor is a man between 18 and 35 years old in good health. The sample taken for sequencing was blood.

The CDR3 sequence: CASSLALGGGGGELFF. CDR3 DNA: TGTGCCAGCAGCTTAGCTCTAGGTGGTGGCGGCGGGGAGCTGTTTTTT. The chain uses TRBV7-2 and TRBJ2-2; D is unclear. The germline V gene encodes CDR1 SGHTA and CDR2 FQGNSA. The CDR3 is 16 residues long. Trimming took 0 bases from V and 7 from J, leaving 15 bases between them.